This TCR beta chain was retrieved from a study of monozygotic twins with inflammatory bowel disease. TCRdb reanalyzed the 5' RACE reads, giving one entry per CDR3 protein sequence and no DNA. The table for this sample gives fewer than 400,000 distinct CDR3 sequences. Study-wide points: Patients got different immunosuppressive treatments, which may have made their repertoires more variable.

Germline CDR1 reads LNHDA; CDR2 reads SQIVND (reference sequence). The CDR3 length is 15 residues. As concerns this clonotype: The antigen remains unidentified.

This chain uses TRBV19 with TRBJ2-7; TCRdb calls TRBD2, which cannot be checked without DNA. Input material: blood. The sequence was collected from a human donor with ulcerative colitis or Crohn's disease, or a healthy co-twin of an affected twin (not recorded which). CDR3 loop: CASSPNRRNDYEQYF.